One and the same sample provided the 23 T cell receptor beta chains below, sequenced in a study of cytomegalovirus exposure and HLA in healthy donors. PCR used 60 Vbeta primers and 13 Jbeta primers. TCRdb keeps only in-frame clones here, not all; method: immunoSEQ multiplex PCR. Here the sample spans more than 85,000 clones, over 60% being singletons. The sequencing sample was made of PBMCs. These receptors came from a man aged 40-49 years in good health and CMV-seropositive.

A word on this clone: One end of the junction fails to match germline, which may point to a read error. V and J are TRBV30 and TRBJ2-4, with 7 bases that match TRBD1. Germline CDR1 GTSNPN, CDR2 SVGIG (reference sequence). The CDR3 loop spans 17 amino acids. For the CDR3, the DNA is TGTGCCTGGAGGGCACGCAGGGATGAGGGGGCCAAAAACAGTCAGTACTTC. This codes for CAWRARRDEGAKNSQYF.

The chain has TRBV5-1 and TRBJ2-7; D remains ambiguous. The CDR3 consists of 14 residues. The V end lost 4 bases, the J end lost 0 bases, and 11 bases lay between the germline ends. Germline V gene sequence: CDR1 SGHRS, CDR2 YFSETQ. The CDR3 nucleotides are TGCGCCAGCAGCCCGTCGGAGTTCTCCTACGAGCAGTACTTC. Translated: CASSPSEFSYEQYF.

This clone appeared once. The rearrangement links TRBV2 to TRBJ2-5, with D maybe TRBD1 (6 bases). Trimming shortened V by 6 bases and J by 6 bases, and 14 bases separated the two germline ends. The CDR3 consists of 13 residues. Germline V CDR1 and CDR2: SNHLY, FYNNEI. CDR3 nucleotide sequence: TGTGCCAGCAGCCAGGACAGCGAGCAGACCCAGTACTTC. Protein sequence: CASSQDSEQTQYF.

This sequence joins TRBV18 and TRBJ2-5; D is possibly TRBD2 (6 bases). The CDR3 is made up of 14 amino acids. Trimming stripped 4 bases from V and 4 bases from J, with 13 bases between. In germline, CDR1 is KGHSH, CDR2 LQKENI. In DNA, the CDR3 is TGTGCCAGCTCACGGGGTAGGGAGGCAGAGACCCAGTACTTC. This translates into CASSRGREAETQYF.

J is TRBJ2-2 and V is TRBV11-1; 10 positions match TRBD2. CDR3 length: 17 amino acids. J was trimmed by 4 bases and V by 2 bases; bases with no gene match: 7. Germline CDR1 reads SGHAT; CDR2 reads FQDESV (reference sequence). The CDR3 nucleotides read TGTGCCAGCAGCTTAAGCCTCGGACTAGCGGCCACCGGGGAGCTGTTTTTT. Its protein product is CASSLSLGLAATGELFF.

V usage is TRBV2 and J usage is TRBJ2-7; TRBD1 might be the D (5 bases). Germline V gene data show CDR1 as SNHLY and CDR2 as FYNNEI. The CDR3 totals 13 residues. The V and J ends lost 4 bases and 2 bases respectively, with 9 bases between them. CDR3 coding DNA: TGTGCCAGCAGTGGGGGCAGGGCCTACGAGCAGTACTTC. This gives the protein CASSGGRAYEQYF. Based on the CDR3 plus reference TRBV2 and TRBJ2-7, the full variable domain is EPEVTQTPSHQVTQMGQEVILRCVPISNHLYFYWYRQILGQKVEFLVSFYNNEISEKSEIFDDQFSVERPDGSNFTLKIRSTKLEDSAMYFCASSGGRAYEQYFGPGTRLTVT.

The J gene is TRBJ1-2, the V gene TRBV7-8; D is unresolved. The CDR3 spans 12 residues. V was pared by 5 bases and J by 5 bases, with 9 bases between. Germline V CDR1 and CDR2: SGHVS, FQNEAQ. CDR3 bases: TGTGCCAGCAGCCCCCAGACTTATGGCTACACCTTC. It encodes CASSPQTYGYTF.

V gene TRBV5-6 combines with J gene TRBJ1-6, with 10 bases aligning to TRBD1. The CDR3 has 16 amino acids. Germline lookup yields CDR1 SGHDT and CDR2 YYEEEE. V lost 7 bases and J lost 2; bases outside the gene matches: 6. The DNA for the CDR3 is TGTGCCAGCCGGACCGGGACAGGGGCCTATAATTCACCCCTCCACTTT. Encoded protein: CASRTGTGAYNSPLHF.

The V and J genes are TRBV19 and TRBJ1-1, with 8 nucleotides matching TRBD1. This CDR3 spans 14 amino acids. Germline V gene data show CDR1 as LNHDA and CDR2 as SQIVND (reference sequence). V dropped 6 bases and J dropped 1; count of bases not matched to a gene: 4. The CDR3 DNA sequence: TGTGCCAGTAGGCCAGGGGGCCCGAACACTGAAGCTTTCTTT. Its translation: CASRPGGPNTEAFF. Supplemented by reference TRBV19 and TRBJ1-1, the full variable domain reads DGGITQSPKYLFRKEGQNVTLSCEQNLNHDAMYWYRQDPGQGLRLIYYSQIVNDFQKGDIAEGYSVSREKKESFPLTVTSAQKNPTAFYLCASRPGGPNTEAFFGQGTRLTVV.

CDR3 coding DNA: TGTGCCAGCAACAGCAGGTACTATGGCTACACCTTC. Translation: CASNSRYYGYTF. The V call is TRBV9, the J call TRBJ1-2; D is ambiguous. Germline V lookup: CDR1 SGDLS, CDR2 YYNGEE. This CDR3 comprises 12 residues. V lost 6 bases, J lost 3 bases, and 9 bases lay in between.

This rearrangement joins TRBV6-5 to TRBJ2-1; D is undetermined. Germline V gene sequence: CDR1 MNHEY, CDR2 SVGAGI. The CDR3 is 13 residues long. V shed 2 bases and J shed 7 bases, with 9 bases lying between them. CDR3 protein: CASSYTTANEQFF. The CDR3 DNA follows: TGTGCCAGCAGTTACACCACAGCTAATGAGCAGTTCTTC.

The chain uses TRBV6-1 and TRBJ2-2, with TRBD2 matching 15 bases. Germline V gene sequence: CDR1 MNHNS, CDR2 SASEGT. Unmatched junction bases numbered 1, after V lost 6 bases and J lost 5 bases. CDR3 length: 15 residues. DNA for the CDR3: TGTGCCAGCAGCGGACTAGCGGGAGGGACCGGGGAGCTGTTTTTT. This translates into CASSGLAGGTGELFF.

The rearrangement uses TRBV7-2 and TRBJ2-1, with a weak D call TRBD2 (7 bases). The V end was cut by 1 base, the J end by 9 bases, with 16 bases between. CDR3 length equals 15 residues. Germline V gives CDR1 SGHTA, CDR2 FQGNSA. CDR3 region: CASSLGWGGSGEQFF. In nucleotides, the CDR3 is TGTGCCAGCAGCTTAGGATGGGGGGGCTCAGGTGAGCAGTTCTTC.

On this clone: The identical CDR3 is also encoded by other nucleotide sequences in the sample. This chain connects TRBV7-2 to TRBJ1-5; tentatively, D is TRBD1 (5 bases). Deletions cut 6 bases from V and 4 bases from J, with 10 bases between. This CDR3 contains 13 residues. Looked up from germline, CDR1 is SGHTA and CDR2 is FQGNSA. The CDR3 is CASSLRGNQPQHF. CDR3 coding DNA: TGTGCCAGCAGTCTCCGGGGGAATCAGCCCCAGCATTTT. Full variable domain (rest looked up from reference TRBV7-2 and TRBJ1-5): GAGVSQSPSNKVTEKGKDVELRCDPISGHTALYWYRQSLGQGLEFLIYFQGNSAPDKSGLPSDRFSAERTGGSVSTLTIQRTQQEDSAVYLCASSLRGNQPQHFGDGTRLSIL.

The chain couples TRBV12-5 to TRBJ2-3; D gene ambiguous. The germline V and J ends were trimmed by 1 base and 0 bases, with 8 bases remaining between them. Germline assignment: CDR1 LGHNT and CDR2 FRNRAP. The CDR3 spans 15 residues. For the CDR3, the DNA is TGTGCTAGTGGTTTGGGCCTCACAAGCACAGATACGCAGTATTTT. Translating gives CASGLGLTSTDTQYF.

The J gene is TRBJ2-1, the V gene TRBV6-4; 9 bases are a match to TRBD1. The CDR3 sequence is 15 residues long. Germline V lookup: CDR1 MRHNA, CDR2 SNTAGT. The trim removed 6 bases at V and 2 bases at J, leaving 5 bases unmatched. For the CDR3, the DNA is TGTGCCAGCAGGGCCGGGACAGGGCCCTACAATGAGCAGTTCTTC. Its protein is CASRAGTGPYNEQFF.

The genes are TRBV5-4 and TRBJ1-2; TRBD1 is a possible D gene (6 bases). Germline V lookup: CDR1 SGHNT, CDR2 YYREEE (reference sequence). V shed 1 base and J shed 5 bases, with 12 bases lying between them. This CDR3 spans 14 amino acids. The CDR3 region has the DNA TGTGCCAGCAGCTTGAGCGACAGGTCTTATGGCTACACCTTC. Residues: CASSLSDRSYGYTF.

The chain couples TRBV6-4 to TRBJ1-2; no firm D call. Germline CDR1 reads MRHNA; CDR2 reads SNTAGT. This CDR3 is built from 14 residues. V lost 10 bases and J lost 0, with 15 bases in between. DNA of the CDR3: TGTGCCACCTCAAGTTGGGCAGCTAACTATGGCTACACCTTC. Its translation: CATSSWAANYGYTF.

The V call is TRBV6-1, the J call TRBJ1-3, with 9 bases matching TRBD1. V lost 6 bases and J lost 3; bases outside the gene matches: 6. The CDR3 has 15 amino acids. Germline V gives CDR1 MNHNS, CDR2 SASEGT. DNA for the CDR3: TGTGCCAGCAGGCAACAGGGGGCGTTTGGAAACACCATATATTTT. It translates to CASRQQGAFGNTIYF.

This chain links TRBV6-7 with TRBJ2-7; TRBD2 aligns across 14 bases. TRBV6-7 is an open reading frame, and its role is uncertain. This CDR3 contains 18 residues. J gave up 3 bases and V 5 bases, and 12 bases lay outside the gene matches. DNA for the CDR3: TGTGCCAGCAGTGAAACACCGGGACTAGCGGGAGAGTACTACGAGCAGTACTTC. Its translation is CASSETPGLAGEYYEQYF.

The chain is built from TRBV19 and TRBJ1-5; no clear D gene. This CDR3 region has 15 residues. Germline V CDR1 and CDR2: LNHDA, SQIVND (reference sequence). Trimming removed 2 bases from V and 0 bases from J, with 8 bases in between. Here the CDR3 DNA reads TGTGCCAGTAGTATATCCACCTATAGCAATCAGCCCCAGCATTTT. This encodes CASSISTYSNQPQHF.

The gene calls are TRBV25-1 and TRBJ2-3, with D possibly TRBD2 on 6 matching bases. This CDR3 is built from 14 residues. Germline loops: CDR1 MGHDK, CDR2 SYGVNS. Trimming pared 4 bases from V and 3 bases from J, leaving 11 bases between. DNA of the CDR3: TGTGCCAGCAGTGGCAGGAGGGAGACAGATACGCAGTATTTT. This gives the protein CASSGRRETDTQYF.

The gene calls are TRBV7-6 and TRBJ1-1; D possibly corresponds to TRBD1 (5 bases). V lost 4 bases and J lost 8, with 17 bases in between. The germline CDR1 and CDR2 sequences are SGHVS and FNYEAQ. The CDR3 spans 14 residues. CDR3: CASSWGGLGSEAFF. The CDR3 coding sequence is TGTGCCAGCAGCTGGGGGGGACTAGGTAGCGAAGCTTTCTTT.